The source of this T cell receptor beta chain is a study of T cell changes during pregnancy in multiple sclerosis. The assay was immunoSEQ multiplex PCR, and TCRdb's table has in-frame clones only and misses some. The repertoire includes around 100,000 clones, roughly 90% of them detected once, and roughly 3.5% sits in the top ten. On this clone: Its ends do not fully match the called genes, so a read error is possible.

Germline V lookup: CDR1 KGHSH, CDR2 LQKENI. This CDR3 spans 15 amino acids. This rearrangement joins TRBV18 to TRBJ1-5; possibly TRBD1 for D (5 bases). Here the sequenced sample was peripheral blood, taken after pregnancy. The receptor was isolated from a female donor with multiple sclerosis, enrolled in a pregnancy study. CDR3 sequence: CASSPPGGVNQPQHF. As DNA, the CDR3 is TGTGCCAGCTCCCCACCGGGGGGGGTCAATCAGCCCCAGCATTTT. Filled out from reference TRBV18 and TRBJ1-5, the complete variable domain reads NAGVMQNPRHLVRRRGQEARLRCSPMKGHSHVYWYRQLPEEGLKFMVYLQKENIIDESGMPKERFSAEFPKEGPSILRIQQVVRGDSAAYFCASSPPGGVNQPQHFGDGTRLSIL.